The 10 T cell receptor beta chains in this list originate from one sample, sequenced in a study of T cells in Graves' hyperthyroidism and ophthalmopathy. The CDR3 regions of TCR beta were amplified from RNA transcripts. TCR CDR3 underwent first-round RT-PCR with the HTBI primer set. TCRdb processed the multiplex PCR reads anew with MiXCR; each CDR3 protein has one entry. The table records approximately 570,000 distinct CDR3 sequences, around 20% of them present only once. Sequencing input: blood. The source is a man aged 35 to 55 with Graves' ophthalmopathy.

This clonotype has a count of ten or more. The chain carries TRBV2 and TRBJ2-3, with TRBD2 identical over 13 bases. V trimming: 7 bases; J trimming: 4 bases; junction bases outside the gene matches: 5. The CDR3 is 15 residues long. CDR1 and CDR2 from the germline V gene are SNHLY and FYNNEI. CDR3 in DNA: TGTGCCAGCACTGATGGACTAGCGGGGGCAGATACGCAGTATTTT. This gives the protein CASTDGLAGADTQYF.

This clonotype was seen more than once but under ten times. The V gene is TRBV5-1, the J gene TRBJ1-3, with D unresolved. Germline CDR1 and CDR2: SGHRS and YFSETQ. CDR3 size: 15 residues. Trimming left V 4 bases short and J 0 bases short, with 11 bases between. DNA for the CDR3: TGCGCCAGCAGCCTTGACGGCTACTCTGGAAACACCATATATTTT. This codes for CASSLDGYSGNTIYF.

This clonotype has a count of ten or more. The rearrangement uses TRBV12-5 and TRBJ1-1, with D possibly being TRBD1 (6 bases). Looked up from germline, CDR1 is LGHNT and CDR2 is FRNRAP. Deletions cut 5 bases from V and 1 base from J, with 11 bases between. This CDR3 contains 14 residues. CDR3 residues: CASGKGQTNTEAFF. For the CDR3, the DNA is TGTGCTAGTGGTAAAGGACAGACGAACACTGAAGCTTTCTTT.

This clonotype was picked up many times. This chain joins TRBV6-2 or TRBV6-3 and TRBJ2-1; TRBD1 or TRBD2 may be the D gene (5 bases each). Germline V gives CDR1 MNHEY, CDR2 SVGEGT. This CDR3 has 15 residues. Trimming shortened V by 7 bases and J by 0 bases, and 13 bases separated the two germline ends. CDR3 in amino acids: CASIRGPSSYNEQFF. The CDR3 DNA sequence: TGTGCCAGCATTCGGGGCCCAAGCTCCTACAATGAGCAGTTCTTC.

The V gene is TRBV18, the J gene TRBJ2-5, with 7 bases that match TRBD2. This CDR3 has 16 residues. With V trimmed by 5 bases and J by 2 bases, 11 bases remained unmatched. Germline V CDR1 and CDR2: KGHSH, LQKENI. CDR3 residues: CASSVLAEAPQETQYF. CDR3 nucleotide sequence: TGTGCCAGCTCAGTCCTAGCGGAGGCACCTCAAGAGACCCAGTACTTC.

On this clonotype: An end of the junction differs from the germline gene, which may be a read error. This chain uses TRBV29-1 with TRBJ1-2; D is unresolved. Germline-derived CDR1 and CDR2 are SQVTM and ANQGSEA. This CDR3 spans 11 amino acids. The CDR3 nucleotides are TGCGGCGTTGTCGGGGATCAAGGCTACACCTTC. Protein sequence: CGVVGDQGYTF.

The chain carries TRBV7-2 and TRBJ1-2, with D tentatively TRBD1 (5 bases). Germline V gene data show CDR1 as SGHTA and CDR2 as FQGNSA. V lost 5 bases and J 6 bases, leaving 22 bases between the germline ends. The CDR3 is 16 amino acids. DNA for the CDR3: TGTGCCAGCAGCCATGGCTTAAGAGGGGCCAGGGATGGCTACACCTTC. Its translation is CASSHGLRGARDGYTF.

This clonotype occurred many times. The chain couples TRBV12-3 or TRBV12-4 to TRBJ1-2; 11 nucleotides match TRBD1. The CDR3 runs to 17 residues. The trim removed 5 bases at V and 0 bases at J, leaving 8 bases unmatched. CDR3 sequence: CASSTRGQGVPNYGYTF. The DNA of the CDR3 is TGTGCCAGCAGTACCCGGGGACAGGGGGTTCCTAACTATGGCTACACCTTC.

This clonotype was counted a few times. The CDR3 spells CSARDRSRPSYNEQFF. CDR3 coding DNA: TGCAGTGCTAGAGATCGTAGCAGACCCTCCTACAATGAGCAGTTCTTC. V gene TRBV20-1 combines with J gene TRBJ2-1; D uncertain. CDR3 size: 16 residues. V lost 0 bases and J lost 0, with 12 bases in between. In germline, CDR1 is DFQATT, CDR2 SNEGSKA (reference sequence).

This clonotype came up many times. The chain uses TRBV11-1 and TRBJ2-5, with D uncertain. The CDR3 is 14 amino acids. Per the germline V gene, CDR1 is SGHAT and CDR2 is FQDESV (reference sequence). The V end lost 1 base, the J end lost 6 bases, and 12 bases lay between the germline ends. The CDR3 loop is CASSLEVGLKTQYF. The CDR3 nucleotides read TGTGCCAGCAGCTTAGAGGTGGGGTTAAAGACCCAGTACTTC.